The present entry profiles one T cell receptor (beta chain) with its context. The target antigen is unknown. Measured with immunoSEQ multiplex PCR; TCRdb has only the in-frame clones, and not every one. The sample has more than 80,000 clones; 85% to 90% are singletons. These data belong to a study of T cell responses to AZD1222 COVID-19 vaccine. The CDR3 runs 15 residues. Germline CDR1 and CDR2: MNHEY and SVGEGT. With V trimmed by 4 bases and J by 1 base, 1 base remained unmatched. Whole-study findings and limits: The peak T cell response came first, and repertoires were sampled only after it. Baseline seropositivity characterized only six or seven AZD1222 recipients.

The receptor was isolated from an adult in good health. The rearrangement links TRBV6-2 or TRBV6-3 to TRBJ2-2; 9 bases fit TRBD1. The sample was peripheral blood, taken on day 0 of AZD1222 vaccination. The CDR3 loop is CASSLDRGNTGELFF. CDR3 bases: TGTGCCAGCAGTTTGGACAGGGGGAACACCGGGGAGCTGTTTTTT.